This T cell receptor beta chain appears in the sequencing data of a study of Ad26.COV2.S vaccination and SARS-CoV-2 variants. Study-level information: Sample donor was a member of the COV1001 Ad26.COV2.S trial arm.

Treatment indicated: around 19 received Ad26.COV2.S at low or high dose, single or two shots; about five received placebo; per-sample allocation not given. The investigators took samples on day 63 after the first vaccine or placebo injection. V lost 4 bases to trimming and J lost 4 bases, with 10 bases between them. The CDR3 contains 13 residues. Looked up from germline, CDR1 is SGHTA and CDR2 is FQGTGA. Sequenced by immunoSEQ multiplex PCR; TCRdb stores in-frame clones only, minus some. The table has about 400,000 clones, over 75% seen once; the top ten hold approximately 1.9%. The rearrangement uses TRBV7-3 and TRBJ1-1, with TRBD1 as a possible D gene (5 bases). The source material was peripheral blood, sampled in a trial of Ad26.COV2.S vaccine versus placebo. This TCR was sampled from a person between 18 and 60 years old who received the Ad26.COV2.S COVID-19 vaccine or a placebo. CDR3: CASSSQGGTEAFF. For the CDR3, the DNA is TGTGCCAGCAGCTCGCAGGGCGGCACTGAAGCTTTCTTT.